The T cell receptor (beta chain) under discussion was sequenced for a study of blood T cell repertoires in COVID-19. On the study more broadly: Samples taken during acute and convalescent COVID-19 were collected in the United States, Italy and Spain.

Donors were grouped by their self-reported clinical history. Recovered status applied to Cohort 3 donors who had two consecutive negative PCRs. It also applied to those with clearance or with symptom resolution. The germline V gene has CDR1 SGHAT and CDR2 FQNNGV. The CDR3 loop spans 17 amino acids. Trimming cost V 5 bases and J 0 bases, with 14 bases left between them. The data were produced by immunoSEQ multiplex PCR, yet TCRdb's version contains in-frame clones alone and is incomplete. The table has a few hundred thousand clones, roughly 85% seen once. Sequencing was performed on PBMCs or T cells enriched from blood (not recorded which). The V and J genes are TRBV11-2 and TRBJ1-6; D gene unclear. The sequence was collected from a woman in her thirties or forties who had recovered from COVID-19. The CDR3 sequence is CASSPRSGSSYNSPLHF. CDR3 in DNA: TGTGCCAGCAGCCCCCGGTCGGGAAGCTCCTATAATTCACCCCTCCACTTT. The full variable domain, its missing parts supplied by reference TRBV11-2 and TRBJ1-6, is EAGVAQSPRYKIIEKRQSVAFWCNPISGHATLYWYQQILGQGPKLLIQFQNNGVVDDSQLPKDRFSAERLKGVDSTLKIQPAKLEDSAVYLCASSPRSGSSYNSPLHFGNGTRLTVT.